This T cell receptor (beta chain) comes out of a study of T cell changes during pregnancy in multiple sclerosis. Some clones are missing from TCRdb's copy, which holds only in-frame ones; the method was immunoSEQ multiplex PCR. The table includes tens of thousands of clones, around nine tenths detected once. V lost 4 bases, J lost 2 bases, and 9 bases lay in between. The length of the CDR3 is 14 residues. Germline CDR1 is MNHNS and CDR2 is SASEGT. The sample consisted of CD4+ T cells from peripheral blood mononuclear cells, taken in the third trimester of pregnancy. The TCR was taken from a female donor with multiple sclerosis, enrolled in a pregnancy study. The genes are TRBV6-1 and TRBJ1-3, with D possibly matching TRBD1 (5 bases). CDR3 DNA sequence: TGTGCCAGCAGTGGGTGGGGGGCTGGAAACACCATATATTTT. Protein product: CASSGWGAGNTIYF.